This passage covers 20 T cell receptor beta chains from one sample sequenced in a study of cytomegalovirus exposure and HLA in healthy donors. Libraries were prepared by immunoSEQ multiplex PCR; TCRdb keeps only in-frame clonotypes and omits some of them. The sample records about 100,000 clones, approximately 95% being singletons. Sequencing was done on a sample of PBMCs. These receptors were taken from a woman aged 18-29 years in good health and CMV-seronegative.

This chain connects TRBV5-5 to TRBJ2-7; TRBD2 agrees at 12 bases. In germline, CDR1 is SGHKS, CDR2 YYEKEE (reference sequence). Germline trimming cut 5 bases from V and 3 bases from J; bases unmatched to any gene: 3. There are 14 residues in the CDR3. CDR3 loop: CASSTLAGGYEQYF. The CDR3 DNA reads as TGTGCCAGCAGTACACTAGCGGGAGGCTACGAGCAGTACTTC.

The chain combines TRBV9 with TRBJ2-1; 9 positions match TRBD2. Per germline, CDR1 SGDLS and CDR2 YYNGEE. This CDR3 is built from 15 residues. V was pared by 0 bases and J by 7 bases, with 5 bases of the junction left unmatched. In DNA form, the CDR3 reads TGTGCCAGCAGCGTAGGGTTTAGCGGGGGAAATGAGCAGTTCTTC. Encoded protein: CASSVGFSGGNEQFF.

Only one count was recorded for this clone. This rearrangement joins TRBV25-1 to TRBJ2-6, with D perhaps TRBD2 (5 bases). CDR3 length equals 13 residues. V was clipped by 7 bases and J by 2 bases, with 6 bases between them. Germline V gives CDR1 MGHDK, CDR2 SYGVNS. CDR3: CASKEAGANVLTF. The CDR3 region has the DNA TGTGCCAGCAAGGAGGCTGGGGCCAACGTCCTGACTTTC.

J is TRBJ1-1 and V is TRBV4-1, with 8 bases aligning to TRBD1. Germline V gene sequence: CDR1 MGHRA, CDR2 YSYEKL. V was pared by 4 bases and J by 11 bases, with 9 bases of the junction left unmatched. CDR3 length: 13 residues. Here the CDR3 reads CASSLSGTGAAFF. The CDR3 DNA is TGCGCCAGCAGCCTTTCAGGGACAGGAGCGGCTTTCTTT.

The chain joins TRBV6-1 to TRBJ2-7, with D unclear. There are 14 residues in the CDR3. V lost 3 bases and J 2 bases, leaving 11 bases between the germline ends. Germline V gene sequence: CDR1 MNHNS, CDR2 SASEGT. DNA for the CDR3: TGTGCCAGCAGTGAGGGTTATGGGCCCTACGAGCAGTACTTC. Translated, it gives CASSEGYGPYEQYF.

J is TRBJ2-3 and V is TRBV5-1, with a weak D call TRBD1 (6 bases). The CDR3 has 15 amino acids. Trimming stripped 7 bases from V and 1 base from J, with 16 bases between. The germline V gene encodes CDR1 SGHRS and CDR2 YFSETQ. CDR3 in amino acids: CASAPLGQRTDTQYF. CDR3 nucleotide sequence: TGCGCCAGCGCTCCCCTCGGACAGCGCACAGATACGCAGTATTTT.

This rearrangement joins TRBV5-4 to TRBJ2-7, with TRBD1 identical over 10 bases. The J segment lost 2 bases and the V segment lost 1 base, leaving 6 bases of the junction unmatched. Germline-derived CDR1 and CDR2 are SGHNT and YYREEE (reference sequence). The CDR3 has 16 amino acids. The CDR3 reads CASSLLGTGVPYEQYF. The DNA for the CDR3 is TGTGCCAGCAGCTTGCTGGGGACAGGGGTCCCCTACGAGCAGTACTTC. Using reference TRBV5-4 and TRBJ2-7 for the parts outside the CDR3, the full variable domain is ETGVTQSPTHLIKTRGQQVTLRCSSQSGHNTVSWYQQALGQGPQFIFQYYREEENGRGNFPPRFSGLQFPNYSSELNVNALELDDSALYLCASSLLGTGVPYEQYFGPGTRLTVT.

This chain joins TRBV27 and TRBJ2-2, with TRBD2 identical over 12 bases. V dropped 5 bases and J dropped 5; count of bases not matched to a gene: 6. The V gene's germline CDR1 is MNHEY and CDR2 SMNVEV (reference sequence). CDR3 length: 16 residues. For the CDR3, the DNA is TGTGCCAGCAGTGCCGGACTAGCGGGAATAACCGGGGAGCTGTTTTTT. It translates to CASSAGLAGITGELFF.

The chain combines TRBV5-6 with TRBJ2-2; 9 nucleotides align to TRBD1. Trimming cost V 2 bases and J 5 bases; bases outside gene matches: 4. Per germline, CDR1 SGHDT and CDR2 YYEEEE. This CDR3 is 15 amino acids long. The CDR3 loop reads CASSFTGGGTGELFF. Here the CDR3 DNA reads TGTGCCAGCAGCTTCACAGGGGGCGGGACCGGGGAGCTGTTTTTT.

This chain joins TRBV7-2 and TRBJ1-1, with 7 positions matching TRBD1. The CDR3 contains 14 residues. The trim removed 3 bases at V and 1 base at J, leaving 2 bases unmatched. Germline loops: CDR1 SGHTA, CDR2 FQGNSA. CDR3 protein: CASSFRQGNTEAFF. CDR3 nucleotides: TGTGCCAGCAGCTTTCGACAGGGGAACACTGAAGCTTTCTTT. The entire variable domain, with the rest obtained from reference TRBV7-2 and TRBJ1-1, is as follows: GAGVSQSPSNKVTEKGKDVELRCDPISGHTALYWYRQSLGQGLEFLIYFQGNSAPDKSGLPSDRFSAERTGGSVSTLTIQRTQQEDSAVYLCASSFRQGNTEAFFGQGTRLTVV.

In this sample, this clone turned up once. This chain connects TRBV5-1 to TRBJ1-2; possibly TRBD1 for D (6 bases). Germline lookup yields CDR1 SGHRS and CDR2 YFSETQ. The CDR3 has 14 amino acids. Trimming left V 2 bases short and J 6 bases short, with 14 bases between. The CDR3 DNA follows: TGCGCCAGCAGCTTCGGCAGGGAGGGGGATGGCTACACCTTC. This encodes CASSFGREGDGYTF.

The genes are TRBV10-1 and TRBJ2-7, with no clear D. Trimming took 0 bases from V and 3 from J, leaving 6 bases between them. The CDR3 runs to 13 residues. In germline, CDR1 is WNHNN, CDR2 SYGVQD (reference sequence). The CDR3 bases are TGCGCCAGCAGTGAGTCCGGAGACTACGAGCAGTACTTC. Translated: CASSESGDYEQYF.

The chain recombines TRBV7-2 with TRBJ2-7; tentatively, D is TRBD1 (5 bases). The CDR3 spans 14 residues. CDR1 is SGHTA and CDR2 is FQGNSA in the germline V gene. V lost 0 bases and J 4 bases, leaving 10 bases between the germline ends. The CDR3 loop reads CASSLAIQGYEQYF. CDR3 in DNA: TGTGCCAGCAGCTTAGCGATTCAGGGATACGAGCAGTACTTC.

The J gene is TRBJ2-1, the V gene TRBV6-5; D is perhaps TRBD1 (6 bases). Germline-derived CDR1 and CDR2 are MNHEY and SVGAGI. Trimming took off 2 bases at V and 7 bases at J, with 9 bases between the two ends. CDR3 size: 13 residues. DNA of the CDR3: TGTGCCAGCAGTTACACTCAGGGGAATGAGCAGTTCTTC. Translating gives CASSYTQGNEQFF.

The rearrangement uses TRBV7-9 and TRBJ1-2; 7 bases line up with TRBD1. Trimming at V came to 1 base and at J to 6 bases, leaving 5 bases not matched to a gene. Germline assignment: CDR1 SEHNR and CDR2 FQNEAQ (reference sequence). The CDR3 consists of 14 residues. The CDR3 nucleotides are TGTGCCAGCAGCTTAGGAGACAGGGTGAATGGCTACACCTTC. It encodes CASSLGDRVNGYTF.

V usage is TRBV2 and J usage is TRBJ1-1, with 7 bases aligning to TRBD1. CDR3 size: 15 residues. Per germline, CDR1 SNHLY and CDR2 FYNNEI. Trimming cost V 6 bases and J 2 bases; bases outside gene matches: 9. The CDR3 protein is CASSATGLDNTEAFF. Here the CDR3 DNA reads TGTGCCAGCAGCGCGACAGGGTTGGACAACACTGAAGCTTTCTTT.

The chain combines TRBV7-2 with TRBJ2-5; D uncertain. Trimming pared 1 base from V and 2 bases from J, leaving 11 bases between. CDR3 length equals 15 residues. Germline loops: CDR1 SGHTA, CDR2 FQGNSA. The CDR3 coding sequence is TGTGCCAGCAGCTTAGACAGCTCAGCTCAAGAGACCCAGTACTTC. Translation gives CASSLDSSAQETQYF.

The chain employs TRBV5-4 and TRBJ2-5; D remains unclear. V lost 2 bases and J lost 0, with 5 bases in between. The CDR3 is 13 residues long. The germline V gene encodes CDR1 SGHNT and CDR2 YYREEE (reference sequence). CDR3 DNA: TGTGCCAGCAGCTTTACGGACCAAGAGACCCAGTACTTC. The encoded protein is CASSFTDQETQYF.

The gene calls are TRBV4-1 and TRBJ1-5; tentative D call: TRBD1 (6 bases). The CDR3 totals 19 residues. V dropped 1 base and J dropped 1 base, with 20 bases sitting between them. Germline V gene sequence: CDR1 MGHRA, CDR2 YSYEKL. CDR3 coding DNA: TGCGCCAGCAGCCAAGGTCGATTTAGTGTCAGGGGCAGCAATCAGCCCCAGCATTTT. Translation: CASSQGRFSVRGSNQPQHF.

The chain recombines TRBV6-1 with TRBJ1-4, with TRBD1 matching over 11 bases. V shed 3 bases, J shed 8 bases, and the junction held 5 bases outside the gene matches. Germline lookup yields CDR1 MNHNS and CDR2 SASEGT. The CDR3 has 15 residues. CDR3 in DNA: TGTGCCAGCAGTGAGTGGACAGGGGGCCTAGAAAAACTGTTTTTT. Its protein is CASSEWTGGLEKLFF.